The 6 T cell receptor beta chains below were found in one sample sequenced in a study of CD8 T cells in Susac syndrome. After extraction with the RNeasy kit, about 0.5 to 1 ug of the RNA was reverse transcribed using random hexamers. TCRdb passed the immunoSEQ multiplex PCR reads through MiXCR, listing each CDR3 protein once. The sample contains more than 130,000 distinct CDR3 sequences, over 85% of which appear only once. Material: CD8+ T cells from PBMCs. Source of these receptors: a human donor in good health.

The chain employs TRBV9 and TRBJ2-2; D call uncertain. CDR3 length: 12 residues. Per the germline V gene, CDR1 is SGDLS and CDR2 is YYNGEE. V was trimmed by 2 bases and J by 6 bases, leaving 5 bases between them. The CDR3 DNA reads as TGTGCCAGCAGCGTTCATCCCGGGGAGCTGTTTTTT. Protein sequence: CASSVHPGELFF.

Here the CDR3 reads CSVESGEGTEAFF. DNA for the CDR3: TGCAGCGTTGAAAGTGGGGAGGGGACTGAAGCTTTCTTT. The chain recombines TRBV29-1 with TRBJ1-1; D is perhaps TRBD1 (5 bases). V was clipped by 2 bases and J by 5 bases, with 12 bases between them. This CDR3 contains 13 residues. Germline CDR1 reads SQVTM; CDR2 reads ANQGSEA.

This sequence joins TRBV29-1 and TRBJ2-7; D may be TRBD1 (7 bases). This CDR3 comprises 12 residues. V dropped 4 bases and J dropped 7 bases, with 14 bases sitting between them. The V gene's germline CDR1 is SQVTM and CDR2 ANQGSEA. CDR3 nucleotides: TGCAGCGTTGTCGAGGGGGCGGGGGAGCAGTACTTC. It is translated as CSVVEGAGEQYF.

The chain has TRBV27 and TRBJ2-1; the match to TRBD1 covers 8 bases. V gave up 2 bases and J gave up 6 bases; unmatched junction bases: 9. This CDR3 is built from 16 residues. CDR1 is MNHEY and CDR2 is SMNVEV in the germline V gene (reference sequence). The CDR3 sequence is CASSLSDRGYLNEQFF. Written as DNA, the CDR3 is TGTGCCAGCAGTTTAAGTGACAGGGGCTACCTCAATGAGCAGTTCTTC.

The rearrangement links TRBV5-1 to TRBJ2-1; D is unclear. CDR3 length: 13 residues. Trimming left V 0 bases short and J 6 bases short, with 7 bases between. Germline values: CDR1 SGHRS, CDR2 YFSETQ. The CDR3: CASSLAWSNEQFF. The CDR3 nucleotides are TGCGCCAGCAGCTTGGCTTGGAGCAATGAGCAGTTCTTC.

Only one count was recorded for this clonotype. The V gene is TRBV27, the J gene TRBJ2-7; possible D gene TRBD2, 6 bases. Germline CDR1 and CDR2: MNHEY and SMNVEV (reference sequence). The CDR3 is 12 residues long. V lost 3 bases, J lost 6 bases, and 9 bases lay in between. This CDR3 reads CASSLREGEQYF. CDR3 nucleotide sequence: TGTGCCAGCAGTTTGCGGGAAGGCGAGCAGTACTTC.